This TCR beta chain stems from a study of vaccination and CD4 T cells after COVID-19. Across the study: The post-COVID sampling time was a median approximately 3.5 months after diagnosis, ranging from 35 to 161.

Treatment meaning: roughly 11-day PBMC culture with coronavirus spike peptide pools or control peptides (ViraFEST assay). Germline loops: CDR1 SGHVS, CDR2 FNYEAQ. CDR3 size: 15 residues. J was trimmed by 2 bases and V by 5 bases; bases with no gene match: 6. The Oncomine TCR Beta short-read assay sequenced DNA from cultured CD4+ T cells. MiXCR was run by TCRdb on the PCR reads, yielding one entry per CDR3 protein. The table records 15,000 to 20,000 distinct CDR3 sequences, more than 50% of them present only once. A remark on this clonotype: Its antigen is not known.

The sequenced sample was CD4+ T cells from blood, cultured in vitro. J is TRBJ2-7 and V is TRBV7-6; TRBD2 matches 10 bases. This clonotype originated in a human donor who had recovered from COVID-19. The CDR3 DNA follows: TGTGCCAGCAGCCGGCAGCGGGAGGGCCCCTACGAGCAGTACTTC. Its translation: CASSRQREGPYEQYF.